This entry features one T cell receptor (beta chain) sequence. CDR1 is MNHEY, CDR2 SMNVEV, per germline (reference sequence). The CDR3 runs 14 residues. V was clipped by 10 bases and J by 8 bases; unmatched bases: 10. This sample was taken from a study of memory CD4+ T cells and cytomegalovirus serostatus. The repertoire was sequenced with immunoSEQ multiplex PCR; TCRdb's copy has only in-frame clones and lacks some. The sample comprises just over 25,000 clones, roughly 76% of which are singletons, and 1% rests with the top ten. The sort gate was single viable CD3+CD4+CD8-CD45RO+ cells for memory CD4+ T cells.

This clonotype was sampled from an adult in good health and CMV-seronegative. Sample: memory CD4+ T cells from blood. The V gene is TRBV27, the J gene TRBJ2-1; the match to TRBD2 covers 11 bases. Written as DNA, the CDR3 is TGTGCCACCACAAGGCTAGCGGGAGGTCATGAGCAGTTCTTC. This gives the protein CATTRLAGGHEQFF.